The entry below describes one T cell receptor (beta chain). Its specificity is unknown. Looked up from germline, CDR1 is SQVTM and CDR2 is ANQGSEA. J gave up 3 bases and V 4 bases, and 3 bases lay outside the gene matches. The CDR3 is 13 residues long. Second doses that came at about 4 or about 12 weeks were put together. This sample was taken from a study of T cell responses to AZD1222 COVID-19 vaccine. Notes on the study in general: Spike was spanned by vaccine-associated CD4 TCRs, which were dominant at 160-218 and 743-854. The peak T cell response came first, and repertoires were sampled only after it. Donors were mostly white British, more females; clonal diversity possibly underestimated.

Assay: immunoSEQ multiplex PCR; the TCRdb copy retains only in-frame clones and omits some. The repertoire holds some 120,000 clones, with 89% as singletons. The origin of this receptor is an adult who received the AZD1222 COVID-19 vaccine. The specimen was peripheral blood, collected 28 days after the second AZD1222 dose. This chain joins TRBV29-1 and TRBJ1-5; 7 bases agree with TRBD1. In DNA form, the CDR3 reads TGCAGCGTTGCACAGGGGAACAATCAGCCCCAGCATTTT. Amino acids: CSVAQGNNQPQHF.